The rows below give T cell receptor beta chains drawn from one sample of a study of blood T cell repertoires in COVID-19. Clones were read by immunoSEQ multiplex PCR, and TCRdb kept only the in-frame ones, dropping some. The sample holds 150,000 to 200,000 clones, roughly 90% seen once. The sequencing input was peripheral blood. Every receptor here comes from a woman in her 70s with acute or convalescent COVID-19. Each CDR3 is given with its conserved first and last residue. The D gene is left open where the match is weak. The size entry is marked missing in some rows and otherwise reads once, few, many or a size class.

CDR3 protein,CDR3 DNA,D gene,V gene,clone size,J gene
CASSLDPANNSF,TGTGCCAGCAGCTTAGATCCCGCGAATAACAGCTTC,.,TRBV7-9,.,TRBJ1-2
CASSQNLAGGPQETQYF,TGTGCCAGCAGCCAAAATCTAGCGGGGGGACCACAAGAGACCCAGTACTTC,TRBD2,TRBV3-1/TRBV3-2,.,TRBJ2-5
CASSYDGAYGYTF,TGTGCCAGCAGCTACGATGGGGCCTATGGCTACACCTTC,.,TRBV11-3,.,TRBJ1-2
CASSSSPGGFSGYTF,TGTGCCAGCAGTTCATCCCCAGGGGGATTCTCTGGCTACACCTTC,TRBD1,TRBV28,.,TRBJ1-2
CASSLDRRYGYTF,TGCGCCAGCAGCCTGGACAGGCGCTATGGCTACACCTTC,TRBD1,TRBV5-1,once,TRBJ1-2
CASIPGKSYNEQFF,TGTGCCAGCATCCCAGGGAAATCCTACAATGAGCAGTTCTTC,.,TRBV6-5,.,TRBJ2-1
CAISEGQGGYGYTF,TGTGCCATCAGTGAAGGACAGGGAGGCTATGGCTACACCTTC,TRBD1,TRBV10-3,.,TRBJ1-2
CASSLIGNAEAFF,TGTGCCAGCAGTTTGATCGGGAACGCTGAAGCTTTCTTT,.,TRBV28,once,TRBJ1-1
CASSFSGGGANVLTF,TGTGCCAGCAGTTTTTCGGGAGGTGGGGCCAACGTCCTGACTTTC,TRBD2,TRBV28,.,TRBJ2-6
CASSFTGTYNEQFF,TGTGCCAGCAGTTTTACGGGGACCTACAATGAGCAGTTCTTC,.,TRBV28,.,TRBJ2-1
CASSTIRGGRFTDTQYF,TGTGCCAGCAGCACGATCAGGGGAGGGCGGTTCACAGATACGCAGTATTTT,.,TRBV11-2,.,TRBJ2-3
CASSLIGTGENTIYF,TGTGCCAGCAGTTTAATCGGGACAGGGGAAAACACCATATATTTT,TRBD1,TRBV27,.,TRBJ1-3
CASSLRVDSETQYF,TGCGCCAGCAGCTTGCGGGTGGACTCGGAGACCCAGTACTTC,.,TRBV5-1,.,TRBJ2-5
CASARDSGAYEQYF,TGCGCCAGCGCCCGGGATTCGGGAGCCTACGAGCAGTACTTC,.,TRBV5-1,.,TRBJ2-7
CASSIGTGRSYGYTF,TGCGCCAGCAGCATAGGGACAGGGAGGTCCTATGGCTACACCTTC,TRBD1,TRBV5-1,.,TRBJ1-2
CASSIVPGELFF,TGTGCCAGTAGTATCGTCCCCGGGGAGCTGTTTTTT,.,TRBV19,.,TRBJ2-2
CASSYFGTGGTGELFF,TGTGCCAGCAGTTACTTCGGGACAGGGGGCACCGGGGAGCTGTTTTTT,TRBD1,TRBV6-2/TRBV6-3,.,TRBJ2-2
CASSLSGTYGYTF,TGTGCCAGCAGCTTATCAGGAACCTATGGCTACACCTTC,.,TRBV7-6,.,TRBJ1-2
CSVGGIAGRRYEQYF,TGCAGCGTTGGGGGTATAGCGGGAAGAAGGTACGAGCAGTACTTC,TRBD2,TRBV29-1,few,TRBJ2-7
CATSLNRNTGELFF,TGTGCCACCAGTTTGAATAGAAACACCGGGGAGCTGTTTTTT,.,TRBV15,.,TRBJ2-2
CASFTYDRGEAFF,TGTGCCAGCTTCACCTACGACAGGGGGGAAGCTTTCTTT,TRBD1,TRBV18,.,TRBJ1-1
CASSYQTGPYGYTF,TGCGCCAGCAGTTACCAGACAGGGCCCTATGGCTACACCTTC,TRBD1,TRBV5-1,.,TRBJ1-2
CASGSGRGAAYEQFF,TGTGCCAGCGGTAGCGGCCGCGGAGCGGCGTATGAGCAGTTCTTC,.,TRBV7-2,.,TRBJ2-1
CASAGTLGEQYF,TGTGCCAGCGCCGGGACATTGGGAGAGCAGTACTTC,.,TRBV28,.,TRBJ2-7
CASSAPLTRNYGYTF,TGTGCCAGCTCCGCCCCTTTGACTAGAAACTATGGCTACACCTTC,.,TRBV18,few,TRBJ1-2
CASSLTGNSPLHF,TGCGCCAGCAGCCTAACGGGTAATTCACCCCTCCACTTT,.,TRBV5-1,.,TRBJ1-6
CASRSIGGAKGEKLFF,TGTGCCAGTAGGAGTATTGGGGGGGCCAAAGGTGAAAAACTGTTTTTT,.,TRBV19,.,TRBJ1-4
CASQSGSPYEQYF,TGTGCCAGCCAAAGCGGGTCCCCCTACGAGCAGTACTTC,.,TRBV28,.,TRBJ2-7
CASSIGAGGPYNEQFF,TGCGCCAGCAGTATTGGAGCGGGGGGCCCCTACAATGAGCAGTTCTTC,TRBD2,TRBV10-1,.,TRBJ2-1
CACEGDRGPYEQYF,TGTGCCTGCGAGGGGGACAGGGGGCCATACGAGCAGTACTTC,TRBD1,TRBV2,.,TRBJ2-7
CAISADRAAGYTF,TGTGCCATCAGTGCTGACAGGGCGGCTGGCTACACCTTC,TRBD1,TRBV10-3,.,TRBJ1-2
CASSLVPGMNTEAFF,TGCGCCAGCAGCTTGGTGCCAGGGATGAACACTGAAGCTTTCTTT,.,TRBV5-1,once,TRBJ1-1
CATSDPGKETQYF,TGTGCCACCAGTGATCCGGGAAAAGAGACCCAGTACTTC,.,TRBV24-1,.,TRBJ2-5
CASSLPRDSTNEQFF,TGCGCCAGCAGCTTGCCTCGGGACAGCACCAATGAGCAGTTCTTC,TRBD1,TRBV5-1,.,TRBJ2-1
CASSRGQNTEAFF,TGTGCCAGCAGCCGGGGACAAAACACTGAAGCTTTCTTT,.,TRBV14,.,TRBJ1-1
CASSRQGFHTEAFF,TGTGCCAGCAGCCGACAGGGATTTCACACTGAAGCTTTCTTT,TRBD1,TRBV28,.,TRBJ1-1
CASGYGTGVYEQYF,TGTGCCAGCGGATACGGGACAGGGGTCTACGAGCAGTACTTC,TRBD1,TRBV6-5,.,TRBJ2-7
CASSSGTGMDGYTF,TGTGCCAGTAGCTCGGGGACAGGGATGGATGGCTACACCTTC,TRBD1,TRBV19,few,TRBJ1-2
CASSTDRASNQPQHF,TGTGCCAGCAGCACTGACAGGGCGAGCAATCAGCCCCAGCATTTT,TRBD1,TRBV2,.,TRBJ1-5
CASSDYYQETQYF,TGTGCCAGCAGTGATTATTATCAAGAGACCCAGTACTTC,.,TRBV25-1,.,TRBJ2-5
CASSLMTGRASTDTQYF,TGTGCCAGCAGCCTTATGACAGGCCGTGCTAGCACAGATACGCAGTATTTT,.,TRBV7-6,.,TRBJ2-3
CASSLRGADSYGYTF,TGTGCCAGCAGCTTAAGGGGTGCGGACAGCTATGGCTACACCTTC,.,TRBV7-9,.,TRBJ1-2
CASSPLVGGVTDTQYF,TGTGCCAGCTCACCACTTGTAGGGGGAGTCACAGATACGCAGTATTTT,.,TRBV18,.,TRBJ2-3
CASRGQGGGTEAFF,TGTGCCAGCAGGGGACAGGGTGGGGGCACTGAAGCTTTCTTT,TRBD1,TRBV2,.,TRBJ1-1
CASKLGTGVNEKLFF,TGTGCCAGCAAGCTAGGGACAGGGGTAAATGAAAAACTGTTTTTT,TRBD1,TRBV7-2,.,TRBJ1-4
CASSWEIQYTDTQYF,TGTGCCAGCAGCTGGGAGATTCAGTACACAGATACGCAGTATTTT,.,TRBV7-8,.,TRBJ2-3
CASRTSTGNTEAFF,TGCGCCAGCAGAACTTCAACAGGGAACACTGAAGCTTTCTTT,.,TRBV5-1,.,TRBJ1-1
CASSAPWGASGYTGELFF,TGTGCCAGCAGCGCTCCCTGGGGGGCTAGCGGGTACACCGGGGAGCTGTTTTTT,TRBD2,TRBV9,.,TRBJ2-2
CASSQELADSYEQYF,TGTGCCAGCAGCCAAGAACTAGCGGACTCCTACGAGCAGTACTTC,TRBD2,TRBV3-1/TRBV3-2,few,TRBJ2-7
CASSLDRVTDTQYF,TGCGCCAGCAGCTTGGACAGGGTAACAGATACGCAGTATTTT,.,TRBV5-1,.,TRBJ2-3
CSVGGGTDTQYF,TGCAGCGTTGGCGGGGGTACAGATACGCAGTATTTT,TRBD2,TRBV29-1,.,TRBJ2-3
CASSRTGTEQFF,TGCGCCAGCAGCAGAACAGGGACGGAGCAGTTCTTC,.,TRBV5-1,.,TRBJ2-1